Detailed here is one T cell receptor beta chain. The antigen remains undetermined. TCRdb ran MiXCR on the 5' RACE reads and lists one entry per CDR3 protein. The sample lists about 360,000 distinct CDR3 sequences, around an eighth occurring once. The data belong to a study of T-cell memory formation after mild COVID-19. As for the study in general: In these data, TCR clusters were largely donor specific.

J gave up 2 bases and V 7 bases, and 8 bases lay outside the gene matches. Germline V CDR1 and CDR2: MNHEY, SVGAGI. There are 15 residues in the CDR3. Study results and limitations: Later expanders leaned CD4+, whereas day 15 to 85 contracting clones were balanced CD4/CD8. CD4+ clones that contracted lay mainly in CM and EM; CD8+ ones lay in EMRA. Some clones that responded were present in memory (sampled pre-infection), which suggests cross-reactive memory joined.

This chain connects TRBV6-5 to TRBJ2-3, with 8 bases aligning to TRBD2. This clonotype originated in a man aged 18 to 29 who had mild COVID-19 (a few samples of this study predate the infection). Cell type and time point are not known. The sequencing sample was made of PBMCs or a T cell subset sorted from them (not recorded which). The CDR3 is CASIPGGAVTDTQYF. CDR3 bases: TGTGCCAGCATCCCCGGGGGGGCCGTCACAGATACGCAGTATTTT.